Listed here are 15 T cell receptor beta chains from one sample, sequenced in a study of control samples from healthy donors and cancer patients. Libraries were prepared by immunoSEQ multiplex PCR; TCRdb keeps only in-frame clonotypes and omits some of them. The sample includes over 120,000 clones, about nine tenths of them seen just once. Sequencing input: blood. The source is a man aged 25-45 years in good health.

The V gene is TRBV2, the J gene TRBJ1-6; the D is unclear. Looked up from germline, CDR1 is SNHLY and CDR2 is FYNNEI. The V and J ends lost 4 bases and 5 bases respectively, with 9 bases between them. CDR3 length: 14 amino acids. The CDR3 is CASSGPRNNSPLHF. The CDR3 DNA reads TGTGCCAGCAGTGGTCCGAGAAATAATTCACCCCTCCACTTT.

The chain joins TRBV27 to TRBJ2-2; tentatively, D is TRBD1 (7 bases). The germline gives CDR1 MNHEY, CDR2 SMNVEV (reference sequence). The CDR3 runs 15 residues. V shed 6 bases and J shed 5 bases, with 16 bases lying between them. The CDR3 sequence is CASRPSGGLTGELFF. CDR3 in DNA: TGTGCCAGCAGGCCCTCAGGGGGGTTAACCGGGGAGCTGTTTTTT.

This clone has more than one count but fewer than ten. This rearrangement joins TRBV4-2 to TRBJ1-2; D not certain. The CDR3 contains 15 residues. The ends were cut back, 4 bases at V and 4 bases at J, with 16 bases in the middle. Germline assignment: CDR1 LGHNA and CDR2 YNFKEQ. CDR3 DNA sequence: TGTGCCAGCAGCCTCCGACCCCTAGACACCTATGGCTACACCTTC. Amino acids: CASSLRPLDTYGYTF.

The chain couples TRBV5-1 to TRBJ1-3, with 8 nucleotides matching TRBD1. After removal of 0 bases from V and 2 bases from J, the junction contained 7 bases not matched to a gene. The germline gives CDR1 SGHRS, CDR2 YFSETQ. This CDR3 contains 17 residues. CDR3: CASSLASGQGPGNTIYF. Written as DNA, the CDR3 is TGCGCCAGCAGCTTGGCCTCAGGACAGGGCCCTGGAAACACCATATATTTT. Drawing the rest from reference TRBV5-1 and TRBJ1-3, the complete variable domain is KAGVTQTPRYLIKTRGQQVTLSCSPISGHRSVSWYQQTPGQGLQFLFEYFSETQRNKGNFPGRFSGRQFSNSRSEMNVSTLELGDSALYLCASSLASGQGPGNTIYFGEGSWLTVV.

The chain has TRBV2 and TRBJ2-3; the D gene is possibly TRBD2 (6 bases). CDR3 length: 15 amino acids. V dropped 7 bases and J dropped 0 bases, with 14 bases sitting between them. Germline V gene data show CDR1 as SNHLY and CDR2 as FYNNEI. CDR3: CASTSAGFSTDTQYF. DNA for the CDR3: TGTGCCAGCACCTCGGCGGGGTTTAGCACAGATACGCAGTATTTT. The full variable domain, with the rest looked up from reference TRBV2 and TRBJ2-3, is EPEVTQTPSHQVTQMGQEVILRCVPISNHLYFYWYRQILGQKVEFLVSFYNNEISEKSEIFDDQFSVERPDGSNFTLKIRSTKLEDSAMYFCASTSAGFSTDTQYFGPGTRLTVL.

The gene calls are TRBV29-1 and TRBJ1-2; the D gene is possibly TRBD1 (6 bases). Trimming pared 0 bases from V and 6 bases from J, leaving 20 bases between. Germline V lookup: CDR1 SQVTM, CDR2 ANQGSEA. This CDR3 region has 16 residues. The DNA of the CDR3 is TGCAGCGTTGAAGATCGCGGGGGCGGAGACGGGGATGGCTACACCTTC. Amino acids: CSVEDRGGGDGDGYTF.

The chain couples TRBV3-1 (or the pseudogene TRBV3-2) to TRBJ2-5, with D perhaps matching TRBD2 (7 bases). The CDR3 loop spans 17 amino acids. Germline assignment: CDR1 LGHDT and CDR2 YNNKEL (reference sequence). V was pared by 1 base and J by 0 bases, with 15 bases between. As DNA, the CDR3 is TGTGCCAGCAGCCAAGGATGGGCGGGGGCCCACCAAGAGACCCAGTACTTC. Amino acid sequence: CASSQGWAGAHQETQYF.

This sequence joins TRBV3-1 (or the pseudogene TRBV3-2) and TRBJ1-1; 7 nucleotides agree with TRBD1. The CDR3 consists of 14 residues. Germline loops: CDR1 LGHDT, CDR2 YNNKEL (reference sequence). Trimming cost V 1 base and J 5 bases; bases outside gene matches: 4. In nucleotides, the CDR3 is TGTGCCAGCAGCCAAGGGACAGGCTTTACTGAAGCTTTCTTT. Protein sequence: CASSQGTGFTEAFF.

The chain recombines TRBV14 with TRBJ1-2, with D perhaps matching TRBD1 (5 bases). The germline V gene encodes CDR1 SGHDN and CDR2 FVKESK. This CDR3 is 16 amino acids long. Between the trimmed V and J ends, which lost 4 bases and 6 bases, there was a span of 21 bases. The CDR3, as DNA: TGTGCCAGCAGCCCGACGGGTTTAGGGACGGACGATGGCTACACCTTC. It translates to CASSPTGLGTDDGYTF.

To note about this clone: A read error may produce the germline difference seen at one junction end. J is TRBJ1-1 and V is TRBV10-1; unclear D gene. Per the germline V gene, CDR1 is WNHNN and CDR2 is SYGVQD (reference sequence). CDR3 length equals 10 residues. CDR3 nucleotide sequence: TGCGCCAGTTCCATACGTGGTACATACTTT. Translation gives CASSIRGTYF.

This chain's CDR3 is CASSLDMSGQAFLSGYGYTF. In DNA form, the CDR3 reads TGTGCCAGCAGCTTAGATATGTCGGGACAGGCGTTTCTGTCGGGCTATGGCTACACCTTC. The chain employs TRBV11-3 and TRBJ1-2; 8 positions match TRBD1. The length of the CDR3 is 20 residues. J gave up 4 bases and V 0 bases, and 19 bases lay outside the gene matches. Germline CDR1 reads SGHNT; CDR2 reads YENEEA.

The V and J genes are TRBV7-9 and TRBJ1-2; D is unresolved. V was clipped by 3 bases and J by 2 bases, with 4 bases between them. The germline V gene has CDR1 SEHNR and CDR2 FQNEAQ (reference sequence). The CDR3 is made up of 12 amino acids. In DNA form, the CDR3 reads TGTGCCAGCAGCTTCAGAAACTATGGCTACACCTTC. Protein product: CASSFRNYGYTF.

The rearrangement links TRBV6-4 to TRBJ2-2; either TRBD1 or TRBD2 may supply D (5 bases each). V was trimmed by 6 bases and J by 7 bases, leaving 12 bases between them. In germline, CDR1 is MRHNA, CDR2 SNTAGT. The length of the CDR3 is 13 residues. The CDR3 region has the DNA TGTGCCAGCAGCCCCTGGGGGAACGGGGAGCTGTTTTTT. This gives the protein CASSPWGNGELFF.

The genes are TRBV28 and TRBJ1-2, with TRBD1 identical over 8 bases. The trim removed 4 bases at V and 3 bases at J, leaving 13 bases unmatched. The CDR3 contains 17 residues. Germline-derived CDR1 and CDR2 are MDHEN and SYDVKM. The CDR3 reads CASSSPRGRGRHYGYTF. As DNA, the CDR3 is TGTGCCAGCAGTTCCCCCCGCGGCAGGGGGCGGCACTATGGCTACACCTTC.

V and J are TRBV14 and TRBJ2-6, with D possibly TRBD1 on 6 matching bases. With 2 bases removed from V and 2 bases from J, the gap between germline ends came to 7 bases. This CDR3 contains 15 residues. Looked up from germline, CDR1 is SGHDN and CDR2 is FVKESK. The CDR3 nucleotides read TGTGCCAGCAGCCAAAGACAGGCTGGGGCCAACGTCCTGACTTTC. Residues: CASSQRQAGANVLTF.